This entry lists 21 T cell receptor beta chains sequenced from one sample in a study of cytomegalovirus exposure and HLA in healthy donors. PCR primers comprised 60 Vbeta and 13 Jbeta primers. Using immunoSEQ multiplex PCR, the repertoire was profiled, and TCRdb retains in-frame clones only, with some absent. Counted here are about 160,000 clones, approximately 80% occurring once; the ten biggest clones make up 1.5% to 1.7%. Specimen: PBMCs. These TCRs come from a woman younger than 35 in good health and CMV-seronegative.

This chain joins TRBV9 and TRBJ2-3, with no clear D. Germline loops: CDR1 SGDLS, CDR2 YYNGEE. CDR3 length: 13 amino acids. The V end was cut by 1 base, the J end by 4 bases, with 7 bases between. DNA of the CDR3: TGTGCCAGCAGCGTAAATGCGGCAGATACGCAGTATTTT. Translated, it gives CASSVNAADTQYF.

The V and J genes are TRBV19 and TRBJ1-2; D ambiguous. V was trimmed by 5 bases and J by 0 bases, leaving 13 bases between them. In germline, CDR1 is LNHDA, CDR2 SQIVND (reference sequence). There are 15 residues in the CDR3. CDR3 DNA: TGTGCCAGTAGTGTTTTTGAGGGAGCTAACTATGGCTACACCTTC. Residues: CASSVFEGANYGYTF.

The chain employs TRBV6-5 and TRBJ1-2; D is ambiguous. Trimming stripped 2 bases from V and 5 bases from J, with 12 bases between. Germline V gives CDR1 MNHEY, CDR2 SVGAGI. This CDR3 has 14 residues. Here the CDR3 DNA reads TGTGCCAGCAGTTACGGGGAGACGGAATATGGCTACACCTTC. Encoded protein: CASSYGETEYGYTF.

This chain links TRBV28 with TRBJ1-1, with D tentatively TRBD1 (6 bases). This CDR3 has 11 residues. Germline loops: CDR1 MDHEN, CDR2 SYDVKM. Trimming took off 6 bases at V and 8 bases at J, with 10 bases between the two ends. CDR3 sequence (DNA): TGTGCCAGCAGATACAGGGAGGAAGCTTTCTTT. Translated: CASRYREEAFF.

The chain links TRBV6-6 to TRBJ1-1; TRBD1 matches 9 bases. Germline loops: CDR1 MNHNY, CDR2 SVGAGI (reference sequence). Unmatched junction bases numbered 7, after V lost 4 bases and J lost 10 bases. The CDR3 is made up of 13 amino acids. CDR3 in DNA: TGTGCCAGCAGTTTTGGGACAGGGTCACCAGCTTTCTTT. It encodes CASSFGTGSPAFF.

The chain carries TRBV5-6 and TRBJ2-3, with D perhaps TRBD2 (6 bases). Germline values: CDR1 SGHDT, CDR2 YYEEEE. With 2 bases removed from V and 8 bases from J, the gap between germline ends came to 9 bases. CDR3 size: 12 residues. CDR3 bases: TGTGCCAGCAGCTTTCTGGGGGGTACGCAGTATTTT. Translated, it gives CASSFLGGTQYF.

The chain couples TRBV19 to TRBJ1-2, with TRBD1 matching over 7 bases. Germline CDR1 reads LNHDA; CDR2 reads SQIVND (reference sequence). The CDR3 contains 13 residues. The J segment lost 8 bases and the V segment lost 0 bases, leaving 3 bases of the junction unmatched. The CDR3: CASSIETGNGYTF. CDR3 nucleotide sequence: TGTGCCAGTAGTATAGAGACAGGGAACGGCTACACCTTC. Full variable domain (outside the CDR3, taken from reference TRBV19 and TRBJ1-2): DGGITQSPKYLFRKEGQNVTLSCEQNLNHDAMYWYRQDPGQGLRLIYYSQIVNDFQKGDIAEGYSVSREKKESFPLTVTSAQKNPTAFYLCASSIETGNGYTFGSGTRLTVV.

The chain uses TRBV28 and TRBJ2-1; the match to TRBD1 covers 8 bases. The CDR3 spans 13 residues. The ends lost 6 bases at V and 8 bases at J; junction bases unmatched: 6. Looked up from germline, CDR1 is MDHEN and CDR2 is SYDVKM. The chain's CDR3 is CASSRDRGDEQFF. DNA for the CDR3: TGTGCCAGCAGCCGTGACAGGGGAGATGAGCAGTTCTTC.

The sample holds a few counts of this clone. V is TRBV21-1 and J is TRBJ2-7; TRBD2 is the table's D call and was not checked against the DNA. TRBV21-1 is flagged as a pseudogene. There are 12 residues in the CDR3. CDR3 nucleotides: TGTGCCAGCAGCAACGGGTCCCACGAGCAGTACTTC. Translation gives CASSNGSHEQYF.

J is TRBJ1-1 and V is TRBV7-6, with D perhaps TRBD1 (6 bases). Trimming took off 1 base at V and 10 bases at J, with 10 bases between the two ends. This CDR3 contains 12 residues. Germline CDR1 and CDR2: SGHVS and FNYEAQ. The DNA for the CDR3 is TGTGCCAGCAGCTTAGAGGGAGGGGGAGCTTTCTTT. Protein sequence: CASSLEGGGAFF. The complete variable domain, with remaining parts taken from reference TRBV7-6 and TRBJ1-1, reads GAGVSQSPRYKVTKRGQDVALRCDPISGHVSLYWYRQALGQGPEFLTYFNYEAQQDKSGLPNDRFSAERPEGSISTLTIQRTEQRDSAMYRCASSLEGGGAFFGQGTRLTVV.

The V and J genes are TRBV19 and TRBJ1-1, with a tentative D call TRBD1 (6 bases). The CDR3 has 13 residues. The V and J ends lost 5 bases and 5 bases respectively, with 12 bases between them. The germline CDR1 and CDR2 sequences are LNHDA and SQIVND (reference sequence). The CDR3 sequence is CASSARGGTEAFF. CDR3 bases: TGTGCCAGTAGTGCCAGGGGAGGGACTGAAGCTTTCTTT.

In DNA, the CDR3 is TGTGCCAGCAGTGTCGACAGATACCAGGTCGAGCAGTACTTC. Its translation is CASSVDRYQVEQYF. The genes are TRBV2 and TRBJ2-7, with D maybe TRBD1 (5 bases). V was cut by 4 bases and J by 6 bases, with 16 bases left in between. CDR3 length equals 14 residues. Germline-derived CDR1 and CDR2 are SNHLY and FYNNEI.

The genes are TRBV19 and TRBJ1-6, with 7 bases lining up with TRBD1. CDR3 length: 16 amino acids. CDR1 and CDR2 from the germline V gene are LNHDA and SQIVND (reference sequence). V gave up 6 bases and J gave up 2 bases; unmatched junction bases: 7. Here the CDR3 DNA reads TGTGCCAGTAGCGAAAGACAGGGAGCCTATAATTCACCCCTCCACTTT. This gives the protein CASSERQGAYNSPLHF. Looking up the rest from reference TRBV19 and TRBJ1-6 gives the full variable domain: DGGITQSPKYLFRKEGQNVTLSCEQNLNHDAMYWYRQDPGQGLRLIYYSQIVNDFQKGDIAEGYSVSREKKESFPLTVTSAQKNPTAFYLCASSERQGAYNSPLHFGNGTRLTVT.

The chain has TRBV6-1 and TRBJ2-7; TRBD2 matches at 10 bases. The germline gives CDR1 MNHNS, CDR2 SASEGT. Trimming at V came to 8 bases and at J to 2 bases, leaving 3 bases not matched to a gene. The CDR3 totals 13 residues. As DNA, the CDR3 is TGTGCCAGCGGGCTAGCGGGGGCCTACGAGCAGTACTTC. This translates into CASGLAGAYEQYF.

This clone appeared once. J is TRBJ2-7 and V is TRBV15; D gene uncertain. There are 14 residues in the CDR3. V was cut by 0 bases and J by 7 bases, with 13 bases left in between. Germline assignment: CDR1 LNHNV and CDR2 YYDKDF (reference sequence). The DNA of the CDR3 is TGTGCCACCAGCAGAGATCAAAACACCGGGGAGCAGTACTTC. This translates into CATSRDQNTGEQYF.

This chain links TRBV5-5 with TRBJ1-6; a possible D gene is TRBD1 (6 bases). V shed 3 bases and J shed 7 bases, with 17 bases lying between them. The germline V gene encodes CDR1 SGHKS and CDR2 YYEKEE (reference sequence). The CDR3 contains 16 residues. In DNA form, the CDR3 reads TGTGCCAGCAGCTCAAGAACATTGGGGGCGAATTCACCCCTCCACTTT. Amino acid sequence: CASSSRTLGANSPLHF.

The V and J genes are TRBV6-1 and TRBJ2-4; 7 bases align to TRBD1. The germline CDR1 and CDR2 sequences are MNHNS and SASEGT. V was clipped by 4 bases and J by 11 bases; unmatched bases: 11. CDR3 length: 14 amino acids. Here the CDR3 reads CASSGSFDRALQYF. The CDR3 DNA is TGTGCCAGCAGTGGGAGCTTCGACAGGGCCCTTCAGTACTTC.

The chain uses TRBV7-8 and TRBJ2-5; D call uncertain. The CDR3 is made up of 11 amino acids. V lost 4 bases to trimming and J lost 7 bases, with 7 bases between them. Germline V gene data show CDR1 as SGHVS and CDR2 as FQNEAQ. The CDR3 DNA reads TGTGCCAGCAGCTACCGAGGGACCCAGTACTTC. Amino acids: CASSYRGTQYF.

The V and J genes are TRBV30 and TRBJ2-5; D is possibly TRBD1 (5 bases). The V and J ends lost 0 bases and 8 bases respectively, with 16 bases between them. This CDR3 is built from 14 residues. Germline CDR1 and CDR2: GTSNPN and SVGIG (reference sequence). This CDR3 reads CAWSVDTGRRTQYF. The CDR3 nucleotides are TGTGCCTGGAGTGTGGATACAGGCAGGAGAACCCAGTACTTC.

This chain connects TRBV9 to TRBJ1-3, with no clear D. The germline V gene has CDR1 SGDLS and CDR2 YYNGEE. The ends were cut back, 0 bases at V and 1 base at J, with 11 bases in the middle. This CDR3 comprises 16 residues. The CDR3 loop is CASSVANSLSGNTIYF. CDR3 DNA: TGTGCCAGCAGCGTAGCTAACAGTCTTTCTGGAAACACCATATATTTT.

V and J are TRBV5-1 and TRBJ1-3, with D possibly matching TRBD1 (5 bases). Trimming left V 0 bases short and J 7 bases short, with 11 bases between. This CDR3 is built from 14 residues. CDR1 is SGHRS, CDR2 YFSETQ, per germline. In nucleotides, the CDR3 is TGCGCCAGCAGCTTGGCCGAGTCAGGGAACACCATATATTTT. It is translated as CASSLAESGNTIYF.